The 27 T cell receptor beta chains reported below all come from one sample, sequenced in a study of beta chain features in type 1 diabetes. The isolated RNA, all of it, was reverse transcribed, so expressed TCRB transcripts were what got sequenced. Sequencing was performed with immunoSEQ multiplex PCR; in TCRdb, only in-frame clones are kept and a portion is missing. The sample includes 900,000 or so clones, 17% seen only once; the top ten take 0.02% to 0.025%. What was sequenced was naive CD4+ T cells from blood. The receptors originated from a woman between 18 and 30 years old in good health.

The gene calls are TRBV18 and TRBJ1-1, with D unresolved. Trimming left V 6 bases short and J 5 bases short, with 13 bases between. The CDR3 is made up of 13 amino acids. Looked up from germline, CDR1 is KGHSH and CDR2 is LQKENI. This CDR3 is CASSPELQTEAFF. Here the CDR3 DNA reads TGTGCCAGCTCGCCCGAACTACAGACTGAAGCTTTCTTT. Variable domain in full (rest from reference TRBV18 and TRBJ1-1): NAGVMQNPRHLVRRRGQEARLRCSPMKGHSHVYWYRQLPEEGLKFMVYLQKENIIDESGMPKERFSAEFPKEGPSILRIQQVVRGDSAAYFCASSPELQTEAFFGQGTRLTVV.

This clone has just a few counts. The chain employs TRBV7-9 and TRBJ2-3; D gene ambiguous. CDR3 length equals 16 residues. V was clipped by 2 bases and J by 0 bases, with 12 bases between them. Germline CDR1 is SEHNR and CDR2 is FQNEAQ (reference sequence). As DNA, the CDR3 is TGTGCCAGCAGCTTATCACGAAGCCTTAGCACAGATACGCAGTATTTT. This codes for CASSLSRSLSTDTQYF.

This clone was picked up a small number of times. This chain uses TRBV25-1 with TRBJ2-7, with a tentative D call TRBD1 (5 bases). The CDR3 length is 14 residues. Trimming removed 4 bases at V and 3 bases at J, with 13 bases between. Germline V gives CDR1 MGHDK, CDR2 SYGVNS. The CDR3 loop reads CASSAAGWLYEQYF. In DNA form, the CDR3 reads TGTGCCAGCAGTGCTGCAGGGTGGCTCTACGAGCAGTACTTC.

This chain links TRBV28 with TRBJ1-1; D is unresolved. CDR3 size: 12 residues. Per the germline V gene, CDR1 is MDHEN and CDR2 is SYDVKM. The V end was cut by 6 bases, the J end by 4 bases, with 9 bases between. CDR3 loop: CASRLHSTEAFF. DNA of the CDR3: TGTGCCAGCAGACTCCACAGCACTGAAGCTTTCTTT.

CDR3 protein: CASSPTWPDSGANVLTF. CDR3 DNA: TGTGCCAGCAGTCCGACATGGCCGGACTCTGGGGCCAACGTCCTGACTTTC. The chain carries TRBV25-1 and TRBJ2-6; the D is unclear. Germline loops: CDR1 MGHDK, CDR2 SYGVNS. This CDR3 has 17 residues. Trimming removed 5 bases at V and 0 bases at J, with 14 bases between.

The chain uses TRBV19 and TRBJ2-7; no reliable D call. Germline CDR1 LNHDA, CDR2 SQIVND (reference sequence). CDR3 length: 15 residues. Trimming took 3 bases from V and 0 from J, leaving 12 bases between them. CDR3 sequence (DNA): TGTGCCAGTAGTATCTCGGGTGATTCCTCCTACGAGCAGTACTTC. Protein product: CASSISGDSSYEQYF.

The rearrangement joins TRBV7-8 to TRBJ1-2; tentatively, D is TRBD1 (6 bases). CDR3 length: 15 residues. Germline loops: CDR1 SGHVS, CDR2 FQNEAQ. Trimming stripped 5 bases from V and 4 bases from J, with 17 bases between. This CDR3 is CASSPDGGQVYGYTF. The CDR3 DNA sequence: TGTGCCAGCAGCCCAGACGGGGGGCAGGTCTATGGCTACACCTTC.

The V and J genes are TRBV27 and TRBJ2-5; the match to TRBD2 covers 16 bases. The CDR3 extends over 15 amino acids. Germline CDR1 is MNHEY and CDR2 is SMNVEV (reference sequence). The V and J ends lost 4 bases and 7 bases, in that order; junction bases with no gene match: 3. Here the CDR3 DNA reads TGTGCCAGCAGTTCGGGACTAGCGGGAGGGCGGACCCAGTACTTC. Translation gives CASSSGLAGGRTQYF.

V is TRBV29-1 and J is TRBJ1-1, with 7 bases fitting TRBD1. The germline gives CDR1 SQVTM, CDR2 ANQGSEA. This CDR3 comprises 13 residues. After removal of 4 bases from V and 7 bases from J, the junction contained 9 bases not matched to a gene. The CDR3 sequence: CSVGRDRGNEAFF. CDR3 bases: TGCAGCGTTGGACGGGACAGAGGAAATGAAGCTTTCTTT.

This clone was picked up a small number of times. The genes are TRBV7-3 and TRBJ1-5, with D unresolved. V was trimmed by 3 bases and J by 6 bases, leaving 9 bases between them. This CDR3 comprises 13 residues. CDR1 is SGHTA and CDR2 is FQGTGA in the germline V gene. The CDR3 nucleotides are TGTGCCAGCAGCTTCGGGGTGGGTCAGCCCCAGCATTTT. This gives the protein CASSFGVGQPQHF.

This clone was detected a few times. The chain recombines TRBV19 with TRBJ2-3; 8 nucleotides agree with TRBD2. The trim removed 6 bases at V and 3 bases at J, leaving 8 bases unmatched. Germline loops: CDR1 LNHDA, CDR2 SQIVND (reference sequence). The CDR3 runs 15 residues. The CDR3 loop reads CASSAREGPTDTQYF. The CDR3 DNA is TGTGCCAGTAGCGCACGGGAGGGCCCAACAGATACGCAGTATTTT.

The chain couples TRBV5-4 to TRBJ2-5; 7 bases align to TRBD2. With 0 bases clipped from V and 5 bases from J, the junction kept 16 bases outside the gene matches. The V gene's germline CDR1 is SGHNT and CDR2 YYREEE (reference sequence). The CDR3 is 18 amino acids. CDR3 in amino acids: CASSLDTKAGLRRETQYF. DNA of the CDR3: TGTGCCAGCAGCTTGGATACCAAAGCGGGGCTCCGTCGGGAGACCCAGTACTTC.

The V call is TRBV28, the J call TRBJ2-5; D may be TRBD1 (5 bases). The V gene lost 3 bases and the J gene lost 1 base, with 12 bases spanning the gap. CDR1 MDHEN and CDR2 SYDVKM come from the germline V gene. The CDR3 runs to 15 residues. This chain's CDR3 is CASSFSGALQETQYF. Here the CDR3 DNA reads TGTGCCAGCAGTTTCAGTGGGGCCCTCCAAGAGACCCAGTACTTC.

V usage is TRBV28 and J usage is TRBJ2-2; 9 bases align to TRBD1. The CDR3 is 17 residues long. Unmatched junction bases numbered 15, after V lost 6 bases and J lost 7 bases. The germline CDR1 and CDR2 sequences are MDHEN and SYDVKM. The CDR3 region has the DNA TGTGCCAGCAGCACCTACGGACAGGGGCCAGGGGGCGGGGAGCTGTTTTTT. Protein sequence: CASSTYGQGPGGGELFF.

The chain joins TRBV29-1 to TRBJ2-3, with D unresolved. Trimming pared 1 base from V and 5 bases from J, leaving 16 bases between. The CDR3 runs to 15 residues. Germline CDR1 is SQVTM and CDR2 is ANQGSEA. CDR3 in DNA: TGCAGCGTTGAAGTTTTGCCTAGTCGTCTAGATACGCAGTATTTT. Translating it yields CSVEVLPSRLDTQYF.

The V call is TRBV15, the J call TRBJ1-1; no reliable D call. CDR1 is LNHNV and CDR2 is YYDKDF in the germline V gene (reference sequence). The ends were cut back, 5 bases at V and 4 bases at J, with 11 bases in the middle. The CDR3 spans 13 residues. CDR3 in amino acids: CATSQAWLTEAFF. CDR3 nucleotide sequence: TGTGCCACCAGCCAAGCGTGGCTCACTGAAGCTTTCTTT.

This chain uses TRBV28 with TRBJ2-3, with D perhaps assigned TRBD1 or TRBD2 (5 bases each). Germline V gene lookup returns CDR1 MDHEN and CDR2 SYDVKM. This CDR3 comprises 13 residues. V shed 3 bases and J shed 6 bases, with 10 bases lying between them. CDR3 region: CASSFSWGDTQYF. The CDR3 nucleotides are TGTGCCAGCAGTTTCAGTTGGGGGGATACGCAGTATTTT.

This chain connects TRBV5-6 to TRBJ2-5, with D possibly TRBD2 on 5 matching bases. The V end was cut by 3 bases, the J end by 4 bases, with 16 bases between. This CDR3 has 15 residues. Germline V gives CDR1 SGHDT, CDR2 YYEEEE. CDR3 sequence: CASSSSAGWGETQYF. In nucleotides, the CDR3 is TGTGCCAGCAGCTCCTCCGCGGGCTGGGGAGAGACCCAGTACTTC.

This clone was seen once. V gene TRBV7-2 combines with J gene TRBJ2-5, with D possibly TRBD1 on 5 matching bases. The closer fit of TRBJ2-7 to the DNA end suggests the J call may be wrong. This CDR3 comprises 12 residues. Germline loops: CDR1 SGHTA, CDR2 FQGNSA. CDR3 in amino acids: CASSQTEYEQYF. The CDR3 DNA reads TGTGCCAGCAGCCAGACAGAATACGAGCAGTACTTC.

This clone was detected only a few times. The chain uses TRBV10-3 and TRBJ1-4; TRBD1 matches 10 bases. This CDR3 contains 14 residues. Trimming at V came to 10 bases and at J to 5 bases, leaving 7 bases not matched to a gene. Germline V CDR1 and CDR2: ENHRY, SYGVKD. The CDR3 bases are TGTGCCACTGCAGGGGGACAGGGGAATGAAAAACTGTTTTTT. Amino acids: CATAGGQGNEKLFF.

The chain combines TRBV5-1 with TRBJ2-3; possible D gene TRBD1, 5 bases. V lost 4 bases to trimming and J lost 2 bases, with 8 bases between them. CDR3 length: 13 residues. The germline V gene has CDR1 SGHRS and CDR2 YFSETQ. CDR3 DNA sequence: TGCGCCAGCAGCCCGGACAACACAGATACGCAGTATTTT. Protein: CASSPDNTDTQYF. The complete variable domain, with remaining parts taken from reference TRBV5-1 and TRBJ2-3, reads KAGVTQTPRYLIKTRGQQVTLSCSPISGHRSVSWYQQTPGQGLQFLFEYFSETQRNKGNFPGRFSGRQFSNSRSEMNVSTLELGDSALYLCASSPDNTDTQYFGPGTRLTVL.

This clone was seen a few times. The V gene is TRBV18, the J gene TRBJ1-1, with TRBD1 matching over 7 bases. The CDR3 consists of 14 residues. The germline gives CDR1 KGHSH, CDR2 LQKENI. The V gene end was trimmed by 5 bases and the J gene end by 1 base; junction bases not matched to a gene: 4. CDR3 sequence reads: CASSRDSQNTEAFF. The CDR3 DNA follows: TGTGCCAGCTCAAGGGACAGCCAGAACACTGAAGCTTTCTTT.

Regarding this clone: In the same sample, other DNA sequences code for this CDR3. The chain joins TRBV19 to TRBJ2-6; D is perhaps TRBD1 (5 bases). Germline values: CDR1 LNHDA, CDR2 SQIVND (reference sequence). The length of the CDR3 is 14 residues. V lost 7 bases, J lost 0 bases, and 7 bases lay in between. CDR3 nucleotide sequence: TGTGCCAGTACGCAGGGCTCTGGGGCCAACGTCCTGACTTTC. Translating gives CASTQGSGANVLTF.

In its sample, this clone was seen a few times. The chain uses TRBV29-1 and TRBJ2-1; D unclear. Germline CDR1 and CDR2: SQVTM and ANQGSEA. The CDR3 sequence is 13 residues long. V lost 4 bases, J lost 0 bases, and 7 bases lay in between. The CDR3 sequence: CSVVENSYNEQFF. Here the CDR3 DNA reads TGCAGCGTTGTCGAAAACTCCTACAATGAGCAGTTCTTC.

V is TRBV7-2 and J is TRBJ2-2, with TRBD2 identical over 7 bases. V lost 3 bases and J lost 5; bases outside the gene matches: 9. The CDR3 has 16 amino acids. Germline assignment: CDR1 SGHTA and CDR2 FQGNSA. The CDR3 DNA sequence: TGTGCCAGCAGCTTCACCCGGACTAGTCAAACCGGGGAGCTGTTTTTT. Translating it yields CASSFTRTSQTGELFF.

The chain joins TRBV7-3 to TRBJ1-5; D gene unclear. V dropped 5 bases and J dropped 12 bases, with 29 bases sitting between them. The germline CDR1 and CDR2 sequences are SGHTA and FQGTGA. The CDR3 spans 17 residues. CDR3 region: CASSPIPQFWGLELQHF. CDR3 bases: TGTGCCAGCAGCCCAATCCCTCAATTTTGGGGTCTCGAGCTCCAGCATTTT.

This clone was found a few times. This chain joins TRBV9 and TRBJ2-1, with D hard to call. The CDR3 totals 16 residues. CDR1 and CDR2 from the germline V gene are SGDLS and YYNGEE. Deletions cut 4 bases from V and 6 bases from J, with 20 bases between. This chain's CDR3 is CASSPHHSQTLNEQFF. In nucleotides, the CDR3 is TGTGCCAGCAGCCCGCACCATAGTCAGACACTCAATGAGCAGTTCTTC.